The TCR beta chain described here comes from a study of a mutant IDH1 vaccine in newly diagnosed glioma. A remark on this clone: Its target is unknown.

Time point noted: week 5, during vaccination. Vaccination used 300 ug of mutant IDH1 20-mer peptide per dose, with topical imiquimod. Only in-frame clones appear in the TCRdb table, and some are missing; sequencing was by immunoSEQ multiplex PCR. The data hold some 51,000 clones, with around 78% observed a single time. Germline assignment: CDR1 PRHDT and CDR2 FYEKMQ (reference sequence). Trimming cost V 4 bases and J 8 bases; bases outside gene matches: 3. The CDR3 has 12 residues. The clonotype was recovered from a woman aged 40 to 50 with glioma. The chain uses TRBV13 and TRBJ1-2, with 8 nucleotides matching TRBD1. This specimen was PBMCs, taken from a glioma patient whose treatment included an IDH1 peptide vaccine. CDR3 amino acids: CASSSQGGGYTF. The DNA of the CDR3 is TGTGCCAGCAGCTCACAGGGGGGAGGCTACACCTTC. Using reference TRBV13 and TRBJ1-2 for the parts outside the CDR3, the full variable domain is AAGVIQSPRHLIKEKRETATLKCYPIPRHDTVYWYQQGPGQDPQFLISFYEKMQSDKGSIPDRFSAQQFSDYHSELNMSSLELGDSALYFCASSSQGGGYTFGSGTRLTVV.